This TCR beta chain was obtained from a study of OX40 agonist ivuxolimab in advanced cancers. Assay: immunoSEQ multiplex PCR; the TCRdb copy retains only in-frame clones and omits some. The repertoire holds about 53,000 clones, over 75% seen once, with around 1.5% in the top ten. Remarks on this clone: The antigen remains unidentified.

Points from the study as a whole: In general, CD8+ T cells held more expanded clones than CD4+ did, on average.

The receptor comes from an adult with an advanced solid tumor such as melanoma, head and neck, liver or kidney cancer. The starting material was CD4+ or CD8+ T cells sorted from blood, obtained in a trial of the OX40 agonist ivuxolimab.

CDR3 in amino acids: CASSKNYEQYF. CDR3 DNA sequence: TGTGCCAGCAGCAAAAACTACGAGCAGTACTTC. The rearrangement uses TRBV21-1 and TRBJ2-7. TRBV21-1 is a pseudogene segment. The CDR3 covers 11 residues.